The T cell receptor (beta chain) described here comes from a study of CD8 T cells in Susac syndrome. This CDR3 comprises 16 residues. Germline CDR1 reads SEHNR; CDR2 reads FQNEAQ (reference sequence). The trim removed 1 base at V and 6 bases at J, leaving 9 bases unmatched. Random hexamers were used to reverse transcribe an amount of roughly 0.45 to 1 ug RNA. TCRdb redid the calling of the immunoSEQ multiplex PCR reads with MiXCR, one entry per CDR3 protein. The sample shows some 170,000 distinct CDR3 sequences, about 95% of them seen only once. TEMRA cells were FACS-enriched, while CD8+ and CD4+ T cells were negatively isolated.

This sequence originates from a human donor in good health. This rearrangement joins TRBV7-9 to TRBJ2-1; 7 bases fit TRBD2. The sequencing input was CD4+ T cells from PBMCs. For the CDR3, the DNA is TGTGCCAGCAGCTTAGATCGGACTAGTCATCGCAATGAGCAGTTCTTC. Protein product: CASSLDRTSHRNEQFF. The full variable domain, rest sourced from reference TRBV7-9 and TRBJ2-1, is DTGVSQNPRHKITKRGQNVTFRCDPISEHNRLYWYRQTLGQGPEFLTYFQNEAQLEKSRLLSDRFSAERPKGSFSTLEIQRTEQGDSAMYLCASSLDRTSHRNEQFFGPGTRLTVL.